One sample yielded the 14 T cell receptor beta chains listed below, sequenced in a study of blood T cell repertoires in COVID-19. Generated by immunoSEQ multiplex PCR, the TCRdb table keeps only in-frame clones and is missing some. The data contain about 210,000 clones, over 70% of them singletons. The specimen was peripheral blood. The receptors derive from a woman between 65 and 79 years old with acute or convalescent COVID-19.

The chain has TRBV7-9 and TRBJ1-6; 9 bases line up with TRBD1. Looked up from germline, CDR1 is SEHNR and CDR2 is FQNEAQ (reference sequence). This CDR3 is built from 17 residues. Losses at the gene ends were 5 bases for V and 4 bases for J; bases not matched to a gene: 9. The CDR3 here is CASSTTGTGYYNSPLHF. Here the CDR3 DNA reads TGTGCCAGCAGCACTACCGGGACAGGGTATTATAATTCACCCCTCCACTTT.

The rearrangement uses TRBV20-1 and TRBJ2-7; tentative D call: TRBD2 (6 bases). In germline, CDR1 is DFQATT, CDR2 SNEGSKA (reference sequence). The CDR3 is 11 amino acids. CDR3 sequence: CSGSDSYEQYF. CDR3 nucleotide sequence: TGCAGCGGGAGCGACTCCTACGAGCAGTACTTC.

J is TRBJ1-5 and V is TRBV3-1 (or the pseudogene TRBV3-2), with a tentative D call TRBD1 (6 bases). CDR3 size: 15 residues. Germline V lookup: CDR1 LGHDT, CDR2 YNNKEL (reference sequence). Trimming took off 4 bases at V and 0 bases at J, with 10 bases between the two ends. Here the CDR3 reads CASSPGHYSNQPQHF. The CDR3 DNA reads TGTGCCAGCAGCCCGGGACACTATAGCAATCAGCCCCAGCATTTT.

This clone has just one count. The identical CDR3 is also encoded by other nucleotide sequences in the sample. The chain employs TRBV24-1 and TRBJ1-1; perhaps TRBD1 as D (5 bases). V dropped 9 bases and J dropped 8 bases, with 12 bases sitting between them. Germline CDR1 and CDR2: KGHDR and SFDVKD. This CDR3 is 11 amino acids long. Written as DNA, the CDR3 is TGTGCCACCTCCGGCGGGACGGAAGCTTTCTTT. Translated: CATSGGTEAFF.

The V and J genes are TRBV15 and TRBJ1-6, with 9 bases lining up with TRBD1. V shed 1 base, J shed 7 bases, and the junction held 11 bases outside the gene matches. Germline V gene sequence: CDR1 LNHNV, CDR2 YYDKDF (reference sequence). The CDR3 runs to 18 residues. This CDR3 is CATSRGGGQGRWNSPLHF. The CDR3 bases are TGTGCCACCAGCAGAGGGGGGGGACAGGGTCGATGGAATTCACCCCTCCACTTT. Combining the CDR3 with reference TRBV15 and TRBJ1-6 gives the whole variable domain DAMVIQNPRYQVTQFGKPVTLSCSQTLNHNVMYWYQQKSSQAPKLLFHYYDKDFNNEADTPDNFQSRRPNTSFCFLDIRSPGLGDTAMYLCATSRGGGQGRWNSPLHFGNGTRLTVT.

This chain joins TRBV5-1 and TRBJ1-1; no clear D. The V gene's germline CDR1 is SGHRS and CDR2 YFSETQ. V lost 6 bases and J lost 1, with 13 bases in between. CDR3 size: 14 residues. The CDR3 sequence: CASKRYEGNTEAFF. CDR3 DNA sequence: TGCGCCAGCAAGAGGTATGAGGGGAACACTGAAGCTTTCTTT. The entire variable domain, with the rest obtained from reference TRBV5-1 and TRBJ1-1, is as follows: KAGVTQTPRYLIKTRGQQVTLSCSPISGHRSVSWYQQTPGQGLQFLFEYFSETQRNKGNFPGRFSGRQFSNSRSEMNVSTLELGDSALYLCASKRYEGNTEAFFGQGTRLTVV.

This clone was observed a handful of times. The V gene is TRBV6-1, the J gene TRBJ1-6, with D tentatively TRBD1 (5 bases). The germline V gene encodes CDR1 MNHNS and CDR2 SASEGT. CDR3 size: 15 residues. Trimming pared 0 bases from V and 8 bases from J, leaving 11 bases between. CDR3 region: CASSEAPGADSPLHF. DNA of the CDR3: TGTGCCAGCAGTGAAGCGCCTGGGGCTGATTCACCCCTCCACTTT.

The chain has TRBV30 and TRBJ2-5; the match to TRBD2 covers 14 bases. Germline CDR1 and CDR2: GTSNPN and SVGIG (reference sequence). With 1 base clipped from V and 3 bases from J, the junction kept 19 bases outside the gene matches. This CDR3 spans 21 amino acids. In DNA, the CDR3 is TGTGCCTGGAGTGAACGTTTAAGACTAGCGGGGGGGCCGGGTAAAGAAGAGACCCAGTACTTC. The encoded protein is CAWSERLRLAGGPGKEETQYF.

CDR3 coding DNA: TGTGCCAGCAGCGTAGCTGTCGGGGGATTAACTTCTCGGAACACTGAAGCTTTCTTT. It yields the protein CASSVAVGGLTSRNTEAFF. The J gene is TRBJ1-1, the V gene TRBV9; weak D call: TRBD1 (5 bases). The CDR3 length is 19 residues. Germline values: CDR1 SGDLS, CDR2 YYNGEE. V dropped 0 bases and J dropped 1 base, with 22 bases sitting between them.

This sequence joins TRBV19 and TRBJ1-2; TRBD1 agrees at 7 bases. Germline V gene sequence: CDR1 LNHDA, CDR2 SQIVND (reference sequence). The length of the CDR3 is 16 residues. Losses at the gene ends were 4 bases for V and 4 bases for J; bases not matched to a gene: 12. The DNA of the CDR3 is TGTGCCAGTAGTAGAACTTCCCCACAGGGGAGCTATGGCTACACCTTC. It codes for CASSRTSPQGSYGYTF. The whole variable domain, remainder taken from reference TRBV19 and TRBJ1-2, is DGGITQSPKYLFRKEGQNVTLSCEQNLNHDAMYWYRQDPGQGLRLIYYSQIVNDFQKGDIAEGYSVSREKKESFPLTVTSAQKNPTAFYLCASSRTSPQGSYGYTFGSGTRLTVV.

The V and J genes are TRBV2 and TRBJ2-2; 7 bases map to TRBD2. The germline V gene encodes CDR1 SNHLY and CDR2 FYNNEI. This CDR3 comprises 14 residues. The V and J ends lost 4 bases and 1 base, in that order; junction bases with no gene match: 0. The CDR3 DNA reads as TGTGCCAGCAGTGGGACTAGGAACACCGGGGAGCTGTTTTTT. Residues: CASSGTRNTGELFF.

The chain recombines TRBV20-1 with TRBJ1-6; D may be TRBD1 (6 bases). Germline CDR1 reads DFQATT; CDR2 reads SNEGSKA (reference sequence). V lost 3 bases to trimming and J lost 5 bases, with 14 bases between them. This CDR3 spans 15 amino acids. The CDR3 loop reads CSASSGGTNNSPLHF. The CDR3 coding sequence is TGCAGTGCTAGTTCGGGGGGGACAAATAATTCACCCCTCCACTTT.

The J gene is TRBJ1-5, the V gene TRBV6-6; D unresolved. Trimming left V 4 bases short and J 4 bases short, with 2 bases between. Germline V gives CDR1 MNHNY, CDR2 SVGAGI (reference sequence). The CDR3 sequence is 11 residues long. Here the CDR3 reads CASSSNQPQHF. CDR3 in DNA: TGTGCCAGCAGTTCGAATCAGCCCCAGCATTTT.

The rearrangement links TRBV30 to TRBJ1-6; the D is unclear. This CDR3 has 14 amino acids. The V end was cut by 2 bases, the J end by 4 bases, with 9 bases between. Germline V gene data show CDR1 as GTSNPN and CDR2 as SVGIG (reference sequence). CDR3 region: CAWSWERYNSPLHF. DNA for the CDR3: TGTGCCTGGAGTTGGGAGAGATATAATTCACCCCTCCACTTT.